The 8 T cell receptor beta chains in this list originate from one sample, sequenced in a study of blood T cell repertoires in COVID-19. Some clones are missing from TCRdb's copy, which holds only in-frame ones; the method was immunoSEQ multiplex PCR. Of about 320,000 clones listed, around 90% were seen once; the top ten hold around 2.6%. The source material was PBMCs or T cells enriched from blood (not recorded which). The source is a man aged 55 to 70 who had recovered from COVID-19.

This clone was counted between two and nine times. This chain uses TRBV6-6 with TRBJ1-1; D remains unclear. The V gene lost 3 bases and the J gene lost 3 bases, with 8 bases spanning the gap. CDR1 and CDR2 (germline): MNHNY, SVGAGI (reference sequence). The CDR3 extends over 13 amino acids. DNA for the CDR3: TGTGCCAGCAGTTATGAGGGTTACACTGAAGCTTTCTTT. It codes for CASSYEGYTEAFF.

The CDR3 spells CASSQDRYRNTEAFF. CDR3 nucleotides: TGTGCCAGCAGCCAAGATAGATACAGGAACACTGAAGCTTTCTTT. The V and J genes are TRBV4-2 and TRBJ1-1; D is unclear. The CDR3 has 15 residues. The V end was cut by 0 bases, the J end by 1 base, with 9 bases between. Germline CDR1 LGHNA, CDR2 YNFKEQ.

The chain combines TRBV19 with TRBJ2-2, with 12 bases aligning to TRBD2. The V segment lost 3 bases and the J segment 3 bases; nucleotides outside the gene matches: 11. Germline-derived CDR1 and CDR2 are LNHDA and SQIVND (reference sequence). The CDR3 is 19 amino acids. CDR3 sequence: CASSILRTSGTLYTGELFF. As DNA, the CDR3 is TGTGCCAGTAGTATTTTAAGGACTAGCGGGACACTGTACACCGGGGAGCTGTTTTTT.

The chain joins TRBV12-3 or TRBV12-4 to TRBJ2-1; D might be TRBD1 (7 bases). Trimming pared 5 bases from V and 8 bases from J, leaving 13 bases between. CDR3 length: 13 amino acids. The CDR3 bases are TGTGCCAGCAGTAAAACAGGGGAGGATGAGCAGTTCTTC. This sequence encodes CASSKTGEDEQFF.

V and J are TRBV30 and TRBJ1-1; no clear D gene. V dropped 7 bases and J dropped 8 bases, with 11 bases sitting between them. In germline, CDR1 is GTSNPN, CDR2 SVGIG (reference sequence). The CDR3 contains 10 residues. Here the CDR3 DNA reads TGTGCCTTGATAACGGAGGAAGCTTTCTTT. It specifies CALITEEAFF.

This clone was observed a single time. V usage is TRBV18 and J usage is TRBJ2-1; tentative D call: TRBD2 (6 bases). In germline, CDR1 is KGHSH, CDR2 LQKENI. V lost 6 bases and J 0 bases, leaving 15 bases between the germline ends. CDR3 size: 16 residues. This CDR3 is CASSPGLPSSYNEQFF. The DNA of the CDR3 is TGTGCCAGCTCCCCGGGACTCCCGAGCTCCTACAATGAGCAGTTCTTC.

V usage is TRBV27 and J usage is TRBJ2-1, with 8 positions matching TRBD2. Trimming cost V 6 bases and J 5 bases; bases outside gene matches: 9. The germline V gene has CDR1 MNHEY and CDR2 SMNVEV (reference sequence). The CDR3 totals 15 residues. CDR3: CASSSGTRRNNEQFF. The CDR3 DNA reads as TGTGCCAGCAGCTCCGGGACTAGAAGGAACAATGAGCAGTTCTTC.

V gene TRBV4-2 combines with J gene TRBJ2-4; possible D gene TRBD2, 6 bases. CDR1 LGHNA and CDR2 YNFKEQ come from the germline V gene. V was pared by 0 bases and J by 11 bases, with 14 bases between. The CDR3 is 14 residues long. The CDR3 nucleotides read TGTGCCAGCAGCCAAGAGGGAGGAGTGTTCGTTCAGTACTTC. Amino acids: CASSQEGGVFVQYF.